This TCR beta chain emerged from a study of monozygotic twins with inflammatory bowel disease. After re-calling the 5' RACE reads, TCRdb lists one entry per CDR3 protein, DNA absent. The listing records 300,000 to 400,000 distinct CDR3 sequences. This CDR3 has 14 amino acids. Germline V gene lookup returns CDR1 SGHRS and CDR2 YFSETQ. This chain connects TRBV5-1 to TRBJ2-3; with no DNA, the TCRdb D assignment of TRBD1 cannot be verified. The TCR was taken from a human donor with ulcerative colitis or Crohn's disease, or a healthy co-twin of an affected twin (not recorded which). The material sequenced was blood. The CDR3 sequence: CASSSGGYTDTQYF.